The 19 T cell receptor beta chains below were found in one sample sequenced in a study of PD-L1 blockade in urothelial cancer. Only in-frame clones appear in the TCRdb table, and some are missing; sequencing was by immunoSEQ multiplex PCR. In the table there are about 81,000 clones, 85% to 95% of which are singletons. Material: PBMCs, obtained around atezolizumab (anti-PD-L1) treatment. These receptors were collected from a man aged 55 to 70 with urothelial cancer.

This clone was observed a single time. The V call is TRBV6-1, the J call TRBJ2-4; TRBD1 matches 10 bases. The CDR3 contains 16 residues. The ends lost 4 bases at V and 1 base at J; junction bases unmatched: 4. Germline V gene lookup returns CDR1 MNHNS and CDR2 SASEGT. The CDR3 loop reads CASSAGTGVAKNIQYF. DNA for the CDR3: TGTGCCAGCAGTGCCGGGACAGGGGTGGCCAAAAACATTCAGTACTTC.

The chain joins TRBV2 to TRBJ2-2; tentative D call: TRBD2 (5 bases). The CDR3 loop spans 13 amino acids. CDR1 and CDR2 from the germline V gene are SNHLY and FYNNEI. V was clipped by 4 bases and J by 7 bases, with 10 bases between them. The CDR3 loop reads CASSGGFGGELFF. The CDR3 DNA reads as TGTGCCAGCAGTGGAGGGTTTGGCGGGGAGCTGTTTTTT.

The chain has TRBV2 and TRBJ2-5; 8 nucleotides line up with TRBD1. The germline CDR1 and CDR2 sequences are SNHLY and FYNNEI. With V trimmed by 3 bases and J by 4 bases, 1 base remained unmatched. CDR3 length: 13 amino acids. DNA for the CDR3: TGTGCCAGCAGTGATACAGGGGGAGAGACCCAGTACTTC. This encodes CASSDTGGETQYF.

DNA of the CDR3: TGTGCCAGCAGTGGGCAGGGGGACAATTCACCCCTCCACTTT. Amino acids: CASSGQGDNSPLHF. The chain uses TRBV4-2 and TRBJ1-6; 7 bases fit TRBD1. The CDR3 runs to 14 residues. Germline CDR1 is LGHNA and CDR2 is YNFKEQ. V was clipped by 6 bases and J by 7 bases; unmatched bases: 6.

The chain employs TRBV9 and TRBJ2-1, with a weak D call TRBD1 (6 bases). The CDR3 has 15 residues. The ends were cut back, 3 bases at V and 6 bases at J, with 16 bases in the middle. Germline-derived CDR1 and CDR2 are SGDLS and YYNGEE. The DNA for the CDR3 is TGTGCCAGCAGCGGGGAACAAGACAGGAGCAATGAGCAGTTCTTC. This gives the protein CASSGEQDRSNEQFF. The variable domain in full, with the rest retrieved from reference TRBV9 and TRBJ2-1, is DSGVTQTPKHLITATGQRVTLRCSPRSGDLSVYWYQQSLDQGLQFLIQYYNGEERAKGNILERFSAQQFPDLHSELNLSSLELGDSALYFCASSGEQDRSNEQFFGPGTRLTVL.

The rearrangement uses TRBV7-3 and TRBJ1-1, with D perhaps TRBD1 (5 bases). The CDR3 spans 15 residues. The ends were cut back, 1 base at V and 5 bases at J, with 14 bases in the middle. CDR1 and CDR2 from the germline V gene are SGHTA and FQGTGA. As DNA, the CDR3 is TGTGCCAGCAGCTTAATTAATGGGGCTCAGACTGAAGCTTTCTTT. Residues: CASSLINGAQTEAFF.

The J gene is TRBJ2-2, the V gene TRBV9, with 9 bases identical to TRBD2. The CDR3 loop spans 18 amino acids. Germline V gene lookup returns CDR1 SGDLS and CDR2 YYNGEE. V lost 5 bases to trimming and J lost 5 bases; unmatched junction nucleotides: 16. This chain's CDR3 is CASSAILPGLAFTGELFF. The CDR3 nucleotides read TGTGCCAGCAGTGCAATACTTCCGGGACTAGCTTTTACCGGGGAGCTGTTTTTT.

This chain connects TRBV2 to TRBJ1-5; the match to TRBD1 covers 7 bases. The CDR3 length is 14 residues. In germline, CDR1 is SNHLY, CDR2 FYNNEI. V dropped 6 bases and J dropped 3; count of bases not matched to a gene: 5. CDR3 nucleotide sequence: TGTGCCAGCAGGGTTGGACAGGTCAATCAGCCCCAGCATTTT. It is translated as CASRVGQVNQPQHF.

This chain links TRBV10-3 with TRBJ2-5, with 7 bases matching TRBD1. The germline V gene encodes CDR1 ENHRY and CDR2 SYGVKD. The length of the CDR3 is 13 residues. V dropped 6 bases and J dropped 2; count of bases not matched to a gene: 3. CDR3 protein: CAISPDRQETQYF. The DNA of the CDR3 is TGTGCCATCAGCCCGGACAGGCAAGAGACCCAGTACTTC.

The V and J genes are TRBV30 and TRBJ1-4, with D tentatively TRBD1 (5 bases). Germline-derived CDR1 and CDR2 are GTSNPN and SVGIG (reference sequence). V lost 0 bases, J lost 4 bases, and 12 bases lay in between. The CDR3 contains 15 residues. CDR3 DNA: TGTGCCTGGAGTGTCGGTGCGGGGGTTAATGAAAAACTGTTTTTT. Translating gives CAWSVGAGVNEKLFF.

This chain connects TRBV28 to TRBJ2-5; TRBD1 is a possible D gene (6 bases). This CDR3 spans 14 amino acids. With 7 bases removed from V and 5 bases from J, the gap between germline ends came to 17 bases. CDR1 MDHEN and CDR2 SYDVKM come from the germline V gene. In DNA, the CDR3 is TGTGCCAGCACCGAAGGGACAACTCGCGAGACCCAGTACTTC. It yields the protein CASTEGTTRETQYF. The variable domain in full, completed from reference TRBV28 and TRBJ2-5, reads DVKVTQSSRYLVKRTGEKVFLECVQDMDHENMFWYRQDPGLGLRLIYFSYDVKMKEKGDIPEGYSVSREKKERFSLILESASTNQTSMYLCASTEGTTRETQYFGPGTRLLVL.

The chain uses TRBV29-1 and TRBJ2-1, with TRBD2 matching over 7 bases. Germline values: CDR1 SQVTM, CDR2 ANQGSEA. The CDR3 runs 15 residues. J was trimmed by 1 base and V by 3 bases; bases with no gene match: 6. CDR3 loop: CSVESTSRSYNEQFF. In DNA, the CDR3 is TGCAGCGTTGAGTCGACTAGCAGGTCCTACAATGAGCAGTTCTTC.

The chain links TRBV19 to TRBJ2-3; 11 positions match TRBD2. Germline lookup yields CDR1 LNHDA and CDR2 SQIVND (reference sequence). The CDR3 runs 15 residues. With V trimmed by 9 bases and J by 3 bases, 8 bases remained unmatched. CDR3 in amino acids: CASARLAGSTDTQYF. The CDR3 region has the DNA TGTGCCAGCGCCCGACTAGCGGGGTCGACAGATACGCAGTATTTT.

The rearrangement links TRBV6-5 to TRBJ2-2; no clear D gene. CDR1 and CDR2 from the germline V gene are MNHEY and SVGAGI. The CDR3 sequence is 16 residues long. Trimming removed 4 bases at V and 2 bases at J, with 14 bases between. The DNA of the CDR3 is TGTGCCAGCAGTTTCGATGGTTTCAGAAACACCGGGGAGCTGTTTTTT. It yields the protein CASSFDGFRNTGELFF.

This clone has just a few counts. The chain couples TRBV7-9 to TRBJ2-7; D may be TRBD1 (5 bases). Germline CDR1 and CDR2: SEHNR and FQNEAQ (reference sequence). The ends were cut back, 5 bases at V and 2 bases at J, with 13 bases in the middle. The CDR3 is 14 amino acids. The CDR3 nucleotides are TGTGCCAGCAGCGGGGCAGGTACCGCCTACGAGCAGTACTTC. This sequence encodes CASSGAGTAYEQYF. Full variable domain (remainder filled in from reference TRBV7-9 and TRBJ2-7): DTGVSQNPRHKITKRGQNVTFRCDPISEHNRLYWYRQTLGQGPEFLTYFQNEAQLEKSRLLSDRFSAERPKGSFSTLEIQRTEQGDSAMYLCASSGAGTAYEQYFGPGTRLTVT.

J is TRBJ1-6 and V is TRBV2; TRBD1 aligns across 9 bases. This CDR3 spans 13 amino acids. V lost 8 bases, J lost 8 bases, and 4 bases stayed unmatched. The germline V gene encodes CDR1 SNHLY and CDR2 FYNNEI. The CDR3 sequence is CASEDRGYSPLHF. In DNA form, the CDR3 reads TGTGCCAGCGAGGACAGGGGCTATTCACCCCTCCACTTT.

This chain joins TRBV7-9 and TRBJ2-5, with D possibly TRBD2 on 5 matching bases. Trimming removed 6 bases at V and 5 bases at J, with 19 bases between. CDR3 length: 15 residues. In germline, CDR1 is SEHNR, CDR2 FQNEAQ (reference sequence). In nucleotides, the CDR3 is TGTGCCAGCAGTCTCACTTTGGGTCCGGGGGAGACCCAGTACTTC. Translating it yields CASSLTLGPGETQYF. The whole variable domain, filled in from reference TRBV7-9 and TRBJ2-5, reads DTGVSQNPRHKITKRGQNVTFRCDPISEHNRLYWYRQTLGQGPEFLTYFQNEAQLEKSRLLSDRFSAERPKGSFSTLEIQRTEQGDSAMYLCASSLTLGPGETQYFGPGTRLLVL.

The rearrangement joins TRBV11-1 to TRBJ2-7; no clear D gene. The CDR3 runs 14 residues. The germline V gene encodes CDR1 SGHAT and CDR2 FQDESV (reference sequence). V gave up 7 bases and J gave up 5 bases, with 18 bases separating them. In DNA form, the CDR3 reads TGTGCCAGCACCCCCATGGGCCCCCAGGACGAGCAGTACTTC. It translates to CASTPMGPQDEQYF.

This clone showed up just once. This chain connects TRBV21-1 to TRBJ2-2; the listed D gene, TRBD1, was not tested against the DNA. TRBV21-1 represents a pseudogene. This CDR3 is 15 amino acids long. The CDR3 nucleotides are TGTGCCAGCAGCAGACCACAGGGTACCACCGGGGAGCTGTTTTTT. Translating it yields CASSRPQGTTGELFF.